These 6 T cell receptor beta chains were all obtained from the same sample, sequenced in a study of T cell changes during pregnancy in multiple sclerosis. The data were produced by immunoSEQ multiplex PCR, yet TCRdb's version contains in-frame clones alone and is incomplete. Of approximately 80,000 clones in the sample, about 93% are singletons; the top ten hold around 0.97%. The material was peripheral blood, obtained in the second trimester of pregnancy. The receptors come from a female donor in good health, enrolled as a control in a pregnancy study.

V is TRBV5-4 and J is TRBJ2-7; 9 bases are shared with TRBD1. Per the germline V gene, CDR1 is SGHNT and CDR2 is YYREEE (reference sequence). V trimming: 0 bases; J trimming: 2 bases; junction bases outside the gene matches: 6. The CDR3 is made up of 16 amino acids. CDR3 DNA: TGTGCCAGCAGCTTGGCCGGGACAGGGACCCCCTACGAGCAGTACTTC. It encodes CASSLAGTGTPYEQYF.

In DNA, the CDR3 is TGTGCCAGCAGGGGGACAGGGTATGGCACAGATACGCAGTATTTT. Its protein product is CASRGTGYGTDTQYF. The chain links TRBV2 to TRBJ2-3; the match to TRBD1 covers 9 bases. The V gene's germline CDR1 is SNHLY and CDR2 FYNNEI. Germline trimming cut 6 bases from V and 1 base from J; bases unmatched to any gene: 5. CDR3 size: 15 residues.

The CDR3 reads CASSPTMAGDTYNEQFF. The CDR3 DNA follows: TGTGCCAGCAGCCCCACCATGGCGGGAGATACCTACAATGAGCAGTTCTTC. This chain uses TRBV4-2 with TRBJ2-1; TRBD2 agrees at 7 bases. Trimming cost V 4 bases and J 2 bases; bases outside gene matches: 11. This CDR3 is 17 amino acids long. The V gene's germline CDR1 is LGHNA and CDR2 YNFKEQ.

This sequence joins TRBV10-1 and TRBJ1-5; tentatively, D is TRBD1 (6 bases). Trimming took 7 bases from V and 2 from J, leaving 18 bases between them. This CDR3 is built from 16 residues. CDR1 and CDR2 (germline): WNHNN, SYGVQD (reference sequence). The CDR3 bases are TGCGCCAGCATTATACAGGGTCTGAGGGGCAATCAGCCCCAGCATTTT. Its translation: CASIIQGLRGNQPQHF.

This rearrangement joins TRBV6-6 to TRBJ2-1, with TRBD2 matching over 11 bases. This CDR3 contains 16 residues. CDR1 MNHNY and CDR2 SVGAGI come from the germline V gene (reference sequence). After removal of 3 bases from V and 7 bases from J, the junction contained 8 bases not matched to a gene. The CDR3 here is CASSYQLAGAENEQFF. CDR3 bases: TGTGCCAGCAGTTATCAACTAGCGGGAGCGGAGAATGAGCAGTTCTTC.

This rearrangement joins TRBV6-1 to TRBJ2-7; 10 nucleotides align to TRBD1. V lost 7 bases and J lost 3; bases outside the gene matches: 3. The CDR3 contains 13 residues. The germline V gene encodes CDR1 MNHNS and CDR2 SASEGT. CDR3 nucleotides: TGTGCCAGCAAGACAGGGGGCAACTACGAGCAGTACTTC. Translated, it gives CASKTGGNYEQYF.